The entry that follows covers one T cell receptor beta chain sequence. Its antigen is as yet unknown. Using a J-beta primer mix together with a sample-barcoded 5' primer, a second PCR was run for roughly 6 to 12 cycles. TCRdb recomputed calls from the 5' RACE reads with MiXCR, one row per CDR3 protein. Found here are about 930,000 distinct CDR3 sequences, 25% to 35% of them singletons; the top ten hold 9.5% to 13%. These data are taken from a study of blood T cells in healthy people across ages. Study conclusions and caveats: Per million T cells, TCR beta diversity dropped roughly linearly as age increased.

With 6 bases clipped from V and 7 bases from J, the junction kept 9 bases outside the gene matches. Germline CDR1 MDHEN, CDR2 SYDVKM. The length of the CDR3 is 14 residues. This sample also belongs to another study, concerning T cells of mothers and their children. That source reports: A few mothers and their six children, all healthy Caucasians, donated.

This sequence originates from a woman in her thirties or forties in good health. The specimen sequenced was blood. V is TRBV28 and J is TRBJ1-5, with 7 bases fitting TRBD1. CDR3 sequence: CASRTGMGRQPQHF. The CDR3 DNA reads TGTGCCAGCAGGACAGGGATGGGGAGACAGCCCCAGCATTTT.